A single sample is the source of the 23 T cell receptor beta chains below, sequenced in a study of cytomegalovirus exposure and HLA in healthy donors. PCR amplification relied on 60 Vbeta primers (plus 13 Jbeta primers). Data came from immunoSEQ multiplex PCR; TCRdb stores just in-frame clones and leaves some out. The table has 150,000 to 200,000 clones, 55% to 65% seen once; the top ten hold 2.5% to 3.5%. Specimen: PBMCs. These receptors originate from a man aged 35 to 55 in good health and CMV-seronegative.

The rearrangement links TRBV6-1 to TRBJ1-5, with D maybe TRBD1 (6 bases). Per the germline V gene, CDR1 is MNHNS and CDR2 is SASEGT. V was shortened by 4 bases and J by 6 bases, with 13 bases between the two germline ends. This CDR3 contains 14 residues. CDR3 amino acids: CASSVTGSPQPQHF. CDR3 nucleotides: TGTGCCAGCAGTGTCACAGGGTCGCCTCAGCCCCAGCATTTT.

This clone showed up just a few times. V and J are TRBV27 and TRBJ2-1; perhaps TRBD2 as D (6 bases). This CDR3 is 14 amino acids long. The V end lost 4 bases, the J end lost 7 bases, and 14 bases lay between the germline ends. From germline, CDR1 is MNHEY and CDR2 SMNVEV (reference sequence). The CDR3 DNA follows: TGTGCCAGCAGTTGGAGTCTAGCGAGGAATGAGCAGTTCTTC. The encoded protein is CASSWSLARNEQFF.

This clone turned up a few times. The V gene is TRBV4-3, the J gene TRBJ1-5; 7 bases fit TRBD1. The V segment lost 4 bases and the J segment 9 bases; nucleotides outside the gene matches: 9. Germline V gene data show CDR1 as LGHNA and CDR2 as YSLEER. The CDR3 loop spans 14 amino acids. CDR3 in amino acids: CASSPQGQLGPQHF. DNA for the CDR3: TGCGCCAGCAGCCCGCAGGGACAGCTCGGGCCCCAGCATTTT.

This clone appeared a few times. This sequence joins TRBV28 and TRBJ1-5; the match to TRBD1 covers 8 bases. CDR1 and CDR2 (germline): MDHEN, SYDVKM. V shed 6 bases and J 5 bases; nucleotides not matched to a gene: 6. CDR3 length: 14 amino acids. CDR3 bases: TGTGCCAGCAGCTCCCTGACAGGGGATCAGCCCCAGCATTTT. This codes for CASSSLTGDQPQHF.

In its sample, this clone was seen once. The chain joins TRBV5-4 to TRBJ2-3; the match to TRBD1 covers 8 bases. CDR3 length: 15 residues. Germline V gives CDR1 SGHNT, CDR2 YYREEE (reference sequence). V was pared by 2 bases and J by 3 bases, with 5 bases of the junction left unmatched. CDR3 residues: CASSFRTGYTDTQYF. In DNA form, the CDR3 reads TGTGCCAGCAGCTTTCGGACAGGGTATACAGATACGCAGTATTTT.

The rearrangement links TRBV7-3 to TRBJ2-5; no clear D gene. CDR3 length equals 15 residues. In germline, CDR1 is SGHTA, CDR2 FQGTGA. Between the trimmed V and J ends, which lost 2 bases and 0 bases, there was a span of 10 bases. CDR3 DNA sequence: TGTGCCAGCAGCTTAGGGCAAAGGTACCAAGAGACCCAGTACTTC. Protein: CASSLGQRYQETQYF.

This clone was detected only a few times. The chain joins TRBV5-6 to TRBJ1-2; 8 bases match TRBD1. The germline V gene has CDR1 SGHDT and CDR2 YYEEEE. V lost 4 bases to trimming and J lost 3 bases; unmatched junction nucleotides: 5. This CDR3 has 14 amino acids. CDR3 sequence reads: CASSRTGHDYGYTF. DNA for the CDR3: TGTGCCAGCAGCCGGACAGGGCATGACTATGGCTACACCTTC.

The rearrangement links TRBV30 to TRBJ2-1; TRBD1 is a possible D gene (5 bases). V lost 3 bases, J lost 1 base, and 7 bases lay in between. CDR3 length: 13 residues. CDR1 and CDR2 (germline): GTSNPN, SVGIG (reference sequence). CDR3 DNA: TGTGCCTGGAGAAGGGGTTCCTACAATGAGCAGTTCTTC. It yields the protein CAWRRGSYNEQFF.

The chain is built from TRBV30 and TRBJ2-3; 16 nucleotides line up with TRBD2. Per germline, CDR1 GTSNPN and CDR2 SVGIG (reference sequence). The CDR3 has 20 amino acids. Trimming cost V 1 base and J 2 bases; bases outside gene matches: 12. The CDR3 nucleotides read TGTGCCTGGAGTGAATCGGGACTAGCGGGGGGGCTAGGGGACACAGATACGCAGTATTTT. Its translation: CAWSESGLAGGLGDTDTQYF.

This clone was counted a single time. This chain uses TRBV7-2 with TRBJ2-7; D remains unclear. Germline CDR1 and CDR2: SGHTA and FQGNSA. The CDR3 consists of 14 residues. Trimming shortened V by 2 bases and J by 0 bases, and 8 bases separated the two germline ends. The CDR3 DNA follows: TGTGCCAGCAGCTTACAACTGAACTCCTACGAGCAGTACTTC. Protein product: CASSLQLNSYEQYF.

This clone was picked up one time. The chain uses TRBV30 and TRBJ1-6; D is perhaps TRBD1 (6 bases). The CDR3 sequence is 13 residues long. V was clipped by 1 base and J by 10 bases, with 11 bases between them. Germline-derived CDR1 and CDR2 are GTSNPN and SVGIG (reference sequence). CDR3 sequence reads: CAWSEGGISPLHF. The CDR3, as DNA: TGTGCCTGGAGTGAGGGGGGGATCTCACCCCTCCACTTT.

This chain connects TRBV27 to TRBJ2-3; TRBD1 might be the D (6 bases). This CDR3 region has 13 residues. The germline V gene has CDR1 MNHEY and CDR2 SMNVEV (reference sequence). The ends were cut back, 6 bases at V and 8 bases at J, with 15 bases in the middle. CDR3 residues: CASRGQGRGTQYF. Here the CDR3 DNA reads TGTGCCAGCAGGGGACAAGGTAGAGGTACGCAGTATTTT.

The rearrangement joins TRBV29-1 to TRBJ2-1, with 12 positions matching TRBD2. The V segment lost 6 bases and the J segment 9 bases; nucleotides outside the gene matches: 9. In germline, CDR1 is SQVTM, CDR2 ANQGSEA. The CDR3 length is 14 residues. CDR3 coding DNA: TGCAGCGTGGGCGGACTAGCGGGATGGGGTGAGCAGTTCTTC. Its translation is CSVGGLAGWGEQFF.

This clone came up many times. The V gene is TRBV6-1, the J gene TRBJ2-5, with 14 bases aligning to TRBD2. This CDR3 has 15 amino acids. Per the germline V gene, CDR1 is MNHNS and CDR2 is SASEGT. J was trimmed by 4 bases and V by 4 bases; bases with no gene match: 2. CDR3 residues: CASSGLAGGPETQYF. The CDR3 DNA reads TGTGCCAGCAGTGGACTAGCGGGAGGGCCAGAGACCCAGTACTTC.

The rearrangement links TRBV9 to TRBJ1-4, with 8 bases lining up with TRBD1. This CDR3 has 15 amino acids. Germline-derived CDR1 and CDR2 are SGDLS and YYNGEE. J gave up 6 bases and V 4 bases, and 8 bases lay outside the gene matches. This chain's CDR3 is CASSPRQGMDEKLFF. The CDR3 DNA reads as TGTGCCAGCAGCCCCCGACAGGGGATGGATGAAAAACTGTTTTTT.

This clone was detected once. The V call is TRBV6-5, the J call TRBJ1-5; 8 positions match TRBD1. The V segment lost 6 bases and the J segment 1 base; nucleotides outside the gene matches: 2. Germline V gene lookup returns CDR1 MNHEY and CDR2 SVGAGI. This CDR3 comprises 14 residues. CDR3 in amino acids: CASRRTGSNQPQHF. The CDR3 DNA sequence: TGTGCCAGCAGACGGACAGGGAGCAATCAGCCCCAGCATTTT.

The chain links TRBV6-1 to TRBJ2-7; TRBD2 agrees at 7 bases. Unmatched junction bases numbered 8, after V lost 4 bases and J lost 2 bases. From germline, CDR1 is MNHNS and CDR2 SASEGT. There are 15 residues in the CDR3. The CDR3 coding sequence is TGTGCCAGCAGTGGTAGGGCTAGCGGCACCTACGAGCAGTACTTC. This gives the protein CASSGRASGTYEQYF.

V and J are TRBV7-3 and TRBJ2-2; 16 positions match TRBD2. Germline V gene lookup returns CDR1 SGHTA and CDR2 FQGTGA. V trimming: 5 bases; J trimming: 7 bases; junction bases outside the gene matches: 10. This CDR3 is 18 amino acids long. In DNA form, the CDR3 reads TGTGCCAGCAGCCCACGAGGGACTAGCGGGAGGGCCAACGGGGAGCTGTTTTTT. Its protein is CASSPRGTSGRANGELFF.

The V and J genes are TRBV4-1 and TRBJ2-7; D is unresolved. The CDR3 has 12 residues. With 0 bases removed from V and 3 bases from J, the gap between germline ends came to 3 bases. Germline V gene sequence: CDR1 MGHRA, CDR2 YSYEKL. The CDR3 reads CASSQDRYEQYF. The CDR3 DNA is TGCGCCAGCAGCCAAGATCGCTACGAGCAGTACTTC.

This clone turned up a few times. The chain combines TRBV6-5 with TRBJ1-2; TRBD1 matches at 7 bases. The junction had 4 bases not matched to a gene; V was cut back by 6 bases and J by 3 bases. The CDR3 extends over 13 amino acids. Germline loops: CDR1 MNHEY, CDR2 SVGAGI. CDR3 residues: CASSQGGDYGYTF. The DNA of the CDR3 is TGTGCCAGCAGCCAGGGGGGCGACTATGGCTACACCTTC.

The DNA for the CDR3 is TGTGCCAGCTCACCAGTTCCTAGCGGCGGCACAGATACGCAGTATTTT. It specifies CASSPVPSGGTDTQYF. V gene TRBV18 combines with J gene TRBJ2-3, with 7 bases that match TRBD2. With V trimmed by 2 bases and J by 1 base, 6 bases remained unmatched. Per germline, CDR1 KGHSH and CDR2 LQKENI. This CDR3 has 16 residues. Full variable domain (missing parts from reference TRBV18 and TRBJ2-3): NAGVMQNPRHLVRRRGQEARLRCSPMKGHSHVYWYRQLPEEGLKFMVYLQKENIIDESGMPKERFSAEFPKEGPSILRIQQVVRGDSAAYFCASSPVPSGGTDTQYFGPGTRLTVL.

In its sample, this clone was seen once. This chain links TRBV30 with TRBJ1-2, with 8 bases lining up with TRBD1. J was trimmed by 8 bases and V by 2 bases; bases with no gene match: 4. The CDR3 loop spans 12 amino acids. Germline V CDR1 and CDR2: GTSNPN, SVGIG (reference sequence). The chain's CDR3 is CAWSTQGVGYTF. The CDR3 bases are TGTGCCTGGAGTACACAGGGGGTAGGCTACACCTTC.

The chain is built from TRBV30 and TRBJ2-5, with D possibly being TRBD1 (7 bases). Germline values: CDR1 GTSNPN, CDR2 SVGIG (reference sequence). CDR3 length: 14 amino acids. The V gene lost 2 bases and the J gene lost 0 bases, with 10 bases spanning the gap. CDR3 sequence (DNA): TGTGCCTGGAGTCGCGGGACAGACCAAGAGACCCAGTACTTC. Amino acids: CAWSRGTDQETQYF. The variable domain in full, completed from reference TRBV30 and TRBJ2-5, reads SQTIHQWPATLVQPVGSPLSLECTVEGTSNPNLYWYRQAAGRGLQLLFYSVGIGQISSEVPQNLSASRPQDRQFILSSKKLLLSDSGFYLCAWSRGTDQETQYFGPGTRLLVL.